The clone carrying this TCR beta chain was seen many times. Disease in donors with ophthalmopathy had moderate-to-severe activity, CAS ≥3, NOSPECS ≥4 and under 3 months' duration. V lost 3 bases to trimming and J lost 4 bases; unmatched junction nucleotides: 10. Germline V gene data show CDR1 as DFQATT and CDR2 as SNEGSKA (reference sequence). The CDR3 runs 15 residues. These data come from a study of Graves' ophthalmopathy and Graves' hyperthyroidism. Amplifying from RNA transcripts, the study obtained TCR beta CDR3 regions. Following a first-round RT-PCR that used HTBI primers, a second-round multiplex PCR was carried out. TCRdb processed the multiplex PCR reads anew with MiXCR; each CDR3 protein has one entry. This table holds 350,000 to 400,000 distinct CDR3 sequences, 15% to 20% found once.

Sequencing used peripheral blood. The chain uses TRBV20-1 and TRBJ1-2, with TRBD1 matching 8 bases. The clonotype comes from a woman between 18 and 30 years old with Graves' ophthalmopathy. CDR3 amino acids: CSAREGQGRGYGYTF. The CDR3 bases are TGCAGTGCTAGGGAAGGACAGGGCCGGGGCTATGGCTACACCTTC.